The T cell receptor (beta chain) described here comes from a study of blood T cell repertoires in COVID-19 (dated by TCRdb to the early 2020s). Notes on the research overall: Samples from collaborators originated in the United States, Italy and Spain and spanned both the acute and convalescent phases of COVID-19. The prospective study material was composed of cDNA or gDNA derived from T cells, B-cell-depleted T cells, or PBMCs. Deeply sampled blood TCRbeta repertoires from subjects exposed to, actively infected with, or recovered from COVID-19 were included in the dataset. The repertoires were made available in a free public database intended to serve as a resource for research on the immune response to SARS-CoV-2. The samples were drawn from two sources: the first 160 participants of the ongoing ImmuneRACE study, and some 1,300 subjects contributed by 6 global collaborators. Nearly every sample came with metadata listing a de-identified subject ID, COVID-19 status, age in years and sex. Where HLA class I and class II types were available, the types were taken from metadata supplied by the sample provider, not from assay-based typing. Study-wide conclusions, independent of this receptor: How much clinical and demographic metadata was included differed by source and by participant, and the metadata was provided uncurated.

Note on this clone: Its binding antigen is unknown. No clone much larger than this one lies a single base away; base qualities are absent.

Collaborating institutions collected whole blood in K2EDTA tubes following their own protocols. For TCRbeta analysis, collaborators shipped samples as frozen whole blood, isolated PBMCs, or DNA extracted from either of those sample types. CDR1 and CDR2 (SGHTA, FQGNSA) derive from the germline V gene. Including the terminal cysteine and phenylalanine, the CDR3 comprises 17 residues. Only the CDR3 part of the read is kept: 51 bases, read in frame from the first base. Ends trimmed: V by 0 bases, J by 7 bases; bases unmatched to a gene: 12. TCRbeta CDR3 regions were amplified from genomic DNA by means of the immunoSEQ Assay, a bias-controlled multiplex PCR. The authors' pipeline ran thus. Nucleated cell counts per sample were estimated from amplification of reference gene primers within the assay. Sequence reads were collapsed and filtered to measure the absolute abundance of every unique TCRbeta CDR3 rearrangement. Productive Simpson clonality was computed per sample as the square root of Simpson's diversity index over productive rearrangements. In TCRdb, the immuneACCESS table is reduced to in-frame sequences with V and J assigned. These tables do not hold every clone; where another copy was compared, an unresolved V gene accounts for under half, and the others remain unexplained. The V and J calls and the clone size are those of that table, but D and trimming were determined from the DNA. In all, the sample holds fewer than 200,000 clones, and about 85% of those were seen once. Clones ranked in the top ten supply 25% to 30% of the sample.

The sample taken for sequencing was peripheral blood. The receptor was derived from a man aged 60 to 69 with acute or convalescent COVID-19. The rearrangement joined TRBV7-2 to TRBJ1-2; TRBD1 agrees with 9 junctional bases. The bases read TGTGCCAGCAGCTTAGCCACAGGGGGCAAGTATCAGGGTGGCTACACCTTC. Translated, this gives CASSLATGGKYQGGYTF.